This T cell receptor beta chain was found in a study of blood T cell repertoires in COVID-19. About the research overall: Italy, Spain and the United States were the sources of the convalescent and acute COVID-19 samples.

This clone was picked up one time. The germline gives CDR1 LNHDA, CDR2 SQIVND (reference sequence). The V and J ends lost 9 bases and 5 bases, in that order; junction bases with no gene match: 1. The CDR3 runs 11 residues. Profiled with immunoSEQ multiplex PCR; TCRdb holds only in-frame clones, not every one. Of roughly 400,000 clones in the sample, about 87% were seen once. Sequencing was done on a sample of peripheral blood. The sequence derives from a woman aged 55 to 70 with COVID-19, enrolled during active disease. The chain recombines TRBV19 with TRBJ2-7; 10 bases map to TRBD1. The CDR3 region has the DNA TGTGCCAGCGGACAGGGGGACGAGCAGTACTTC. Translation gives CASGQGDEQYF.